This record looks at one TCR beta chain sequence and its context. V gave up 1 base and J gave up 3 bases; unmatched junction bases: 5. This CDR3 has 17 amino acids. Germline-derived CDR1 and CDR2 are SGHNT and YENEEA. This sample is part of a study of blood T cell repertoires in COVID-19. As for the study in general: There were acute and convalescent COVID-19 samples, and they came from the United States, Italy and Spain.

The repertoire was sequenced with immunoSEQ multiplex PCR; TCRdb's copy has only in-frame clones and lacks some. The sample lists 94,000 or so clones; more than 65% were seen once. This chain joins TRBV11-3 and TRBJ2-1, with TRBD2 matching over 11 bases. Input material: peripheral blood. The clonotype was recovered from a man between 60 and 75 years old with acute or convalescent COVID-19. CDR3 in DNA: TGTGCCAGCAGCTTAGCTCCGACTAGCGGGGTCTACAATGAGCAGTTCTTC. Residues: CASSLAPTSGVYNEQFF.